This T cell receptor (beta chain) was captured by sequencing in a study of T cell responses to AZD1222 COVID-19 vaccine. About the research overall: Whether given at about 4 or about 12 weeks, second doses were pooled.

Produced via immunoSEQ multiplex PCR; TCRdb's table is partial and in-frame only. The sample carries around 83,000 clones, around 90% recorded once. This sample comprised peripheral blood, obtained on day 0 of AZD1222 vaccination. The receptor was isolated from an adult in good health.

CDR3 sequence reads: CASSVRQGPSNEKLFF. The CDR3 bases are TGCGCCAGCAGCGTTCGACAGGGTCCCTCGAATGAAAAACTGTTTTTT. The chain recombines TRBV5-1 with TRBJ1-4; 7 bases are a match to TRBD1. V lost 4 bases and J lost 5; bases outside the gene matches: 11. Germline V CDR1 and CDR2: SGHRS, YFSETQ. The CDR3 length is 16 residues.